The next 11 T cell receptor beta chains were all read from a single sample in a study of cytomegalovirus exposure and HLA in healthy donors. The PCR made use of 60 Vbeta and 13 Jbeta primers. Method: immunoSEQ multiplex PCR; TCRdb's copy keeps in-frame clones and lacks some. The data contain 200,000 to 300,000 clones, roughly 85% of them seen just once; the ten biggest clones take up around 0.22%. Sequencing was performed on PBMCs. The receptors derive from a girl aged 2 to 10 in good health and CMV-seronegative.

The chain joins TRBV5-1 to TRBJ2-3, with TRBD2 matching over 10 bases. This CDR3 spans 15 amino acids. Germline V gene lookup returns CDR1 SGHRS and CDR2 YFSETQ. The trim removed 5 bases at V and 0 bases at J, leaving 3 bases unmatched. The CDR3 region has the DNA TGCGCCAGCAGATGGACTAGCGGTAGCACAGATACGCAGTATTTT. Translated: CASRWTSGSTDTQYF.

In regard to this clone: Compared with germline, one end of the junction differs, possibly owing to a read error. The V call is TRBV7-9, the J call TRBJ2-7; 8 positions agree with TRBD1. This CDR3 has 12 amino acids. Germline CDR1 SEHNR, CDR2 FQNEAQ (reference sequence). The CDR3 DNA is TGTTCCAGCAGCTTCAGGGGGCGGGGGCAGTACTTC. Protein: CSSSFRGRGQYF.

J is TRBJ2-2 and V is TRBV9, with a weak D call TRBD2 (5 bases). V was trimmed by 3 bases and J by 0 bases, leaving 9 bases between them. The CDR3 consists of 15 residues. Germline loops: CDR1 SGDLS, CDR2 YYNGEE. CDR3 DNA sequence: TGTGCCAGCAGCGCCGGACTCTCGAACACCGGGGAGCTGTTTTTT. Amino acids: CASSAGLSNTGELFF.

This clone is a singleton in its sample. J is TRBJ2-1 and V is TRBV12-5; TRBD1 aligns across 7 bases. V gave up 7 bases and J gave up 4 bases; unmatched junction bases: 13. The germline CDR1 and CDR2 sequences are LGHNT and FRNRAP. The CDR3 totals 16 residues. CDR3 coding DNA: TGTGCTAGTGCCTCCCTCCGGGACAGCCTATACAATGAGCAGTTCTTC. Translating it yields CASASLRDSLYNEQFF.

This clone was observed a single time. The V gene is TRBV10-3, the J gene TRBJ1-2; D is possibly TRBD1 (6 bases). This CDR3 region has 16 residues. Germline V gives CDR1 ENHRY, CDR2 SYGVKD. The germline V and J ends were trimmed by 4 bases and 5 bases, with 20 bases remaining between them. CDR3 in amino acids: CAISGGGTSGSYGYTF. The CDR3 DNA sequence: TGTGCCATCAGTGGGGGGGGCACAAGCGGGTCTTATGGCTACACCTTC.

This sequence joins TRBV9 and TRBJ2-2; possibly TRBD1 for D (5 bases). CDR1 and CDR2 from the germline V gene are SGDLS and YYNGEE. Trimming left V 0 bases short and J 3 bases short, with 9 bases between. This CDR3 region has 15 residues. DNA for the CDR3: TGTGCCAGCAGCGTAGTCGCAGGGTACACCGGGGAGCTGTTTTTT. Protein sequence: CASSVVAGYTGELFF.

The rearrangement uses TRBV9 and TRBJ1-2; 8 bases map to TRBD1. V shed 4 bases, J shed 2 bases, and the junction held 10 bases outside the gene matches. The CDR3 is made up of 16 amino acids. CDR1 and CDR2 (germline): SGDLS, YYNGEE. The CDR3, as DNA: TGTGCCAGCAGCCAGGACAGGGAGCGAGCAAACTATGGCTACACCTTC. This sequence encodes CASSQDRERANYGYTF.

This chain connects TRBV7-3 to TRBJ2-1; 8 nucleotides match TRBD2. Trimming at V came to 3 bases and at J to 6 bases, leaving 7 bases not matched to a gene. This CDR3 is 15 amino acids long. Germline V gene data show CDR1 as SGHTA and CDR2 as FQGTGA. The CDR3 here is CASSFGGAEINEQFF. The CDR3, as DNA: TGTGCCAGCAGCTTCGGGGGGGCCGAGATCAATGAGCAGTTCTTC.

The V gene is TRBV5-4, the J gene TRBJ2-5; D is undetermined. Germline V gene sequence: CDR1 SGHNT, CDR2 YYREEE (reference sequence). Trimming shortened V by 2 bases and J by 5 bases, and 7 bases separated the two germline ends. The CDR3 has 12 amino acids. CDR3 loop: CASSFGVETQYF. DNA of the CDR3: TGTGCCAGCAGCTTCGGAGTTGAGACCCAGTACTTC.

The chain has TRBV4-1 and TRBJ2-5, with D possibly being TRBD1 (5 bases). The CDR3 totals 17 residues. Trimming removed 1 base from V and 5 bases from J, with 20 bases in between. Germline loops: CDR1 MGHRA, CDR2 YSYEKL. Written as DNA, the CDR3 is TGCGCCAGCAGCCAAGGGGGTCAAGGGGCGTACGGGGAGACCCAGTACTTC. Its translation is CASSQGGQGAYGETQYF.

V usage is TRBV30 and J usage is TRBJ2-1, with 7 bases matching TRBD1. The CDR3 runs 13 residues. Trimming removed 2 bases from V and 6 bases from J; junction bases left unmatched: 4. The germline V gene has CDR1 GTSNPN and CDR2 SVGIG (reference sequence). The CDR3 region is CAWSTRTGNEQFF. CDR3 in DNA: TGTGCCTGGAGTACGAGGACAGGCAATGAGCAGTTCTTC.